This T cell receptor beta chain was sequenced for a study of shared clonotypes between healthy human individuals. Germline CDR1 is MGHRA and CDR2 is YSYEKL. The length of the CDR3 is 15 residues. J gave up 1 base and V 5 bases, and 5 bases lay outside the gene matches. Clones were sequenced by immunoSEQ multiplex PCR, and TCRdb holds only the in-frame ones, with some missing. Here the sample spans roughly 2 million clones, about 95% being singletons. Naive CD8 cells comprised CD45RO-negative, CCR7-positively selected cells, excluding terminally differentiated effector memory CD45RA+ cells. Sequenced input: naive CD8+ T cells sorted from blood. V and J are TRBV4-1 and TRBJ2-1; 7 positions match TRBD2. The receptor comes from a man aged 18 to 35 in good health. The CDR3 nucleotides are TGCGCCAGCAGCTGGGAGGGCGATTCCTACAATGAGCAGTTCTTC. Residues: CASSWEGDSYNEQFF.